This T cell receptor beta chain was captured by sequencing in a study of cytotoxic CD8 clonotypes in ibrutinib-treated CLL. The wider study: Patients gave response samples after a median approximately eleven months of treatment, range 6 to 36. Study-wide results and caveats: Measured clonality at baseline was greater than in age-matched healthy donors and tracked with circulating CD8+ T-cell counts. Clonality went up at ibrutinib response and then declined back toward baseline at progression.

TCR beta libraries used roughly 2.2 micrograms of genomic DNA from cryopreserved PBMCs. As for this clone: No antigen is known for it.

The table came from immunoSEQ multiplex PCR; TCRdb's copy has only in-frame clones and leaves some out. The sample includes about 68,000 clones, under 70% of them seen just once. The clonotype originates from a human donor with chronic lymphocytic leukemia. The sample consisted of PBMCs, taken after 12 months of ibrutinib treatment.

This CDR3 is CASSLGPHPSYEQYF. CDR3 nucleotide sequence: TGCGCCAGCAGCTTGGGGCCGCATCCTTCCTACGAGCAGTACTTC. V gene TRBV5-1 combines with J gene TRBJ2-7; no reliable D call. V shed 0 bases and J shed 1 base, with 11 bases lying between them. Germline CDR1 and CDR2: SGHRS and YFSETQ. This CDR3 is built from 15 residues.